Each of the 18 T cell receptor beta chains below was sequenced from the same sample in a study of glioma-infiltrating T cells after dendritic cell vaccination. Only in-frame clones appear in the TCRdb table, and some are missing; sequencing was by immunoSEQ multiplex PCR. The repertoire has fewer than 100,000 clones, 80% to 90% of them found once; the top ten carry 15% to 18%. Sequences were derived from blood, sampled before dendritic cell vaccination. The receptor source for this set is a human donor with glioblastoma.

The chain couples TRBV5-1 to TRBJ2-5; D might be TRBD2 (6 bases). This CDR3 spans 15 amino acids. Germline CDR1 reads SGHRS; CDR2 reads YFSETQ. V was trimmed by 0 bases and J by 1 base, leaving 10 bases between them. CDR3 DNA sequence: TGCGCCAGCAGCTTGGGCGGGGAGTTCCAAGAGACCCAGTACTTC. The encoded protein is CASSLGGEFQETQYF.

The rearrangement uses TRBV6-5 and TRBJ1-4; D gene ambiguous. Germline V lookup: CDR1 MNHEY, CDR2 SVGAGI. This CDR3 contains 15 residues. V was cut by 2 bases and J by 1 base, with 8 bases left in between. Here the CDR3 reads CASSYLAGTNEKLFF. The CDR3 DNA reads TGTGCCAGCAGTTACCTGGCGGGAACTAATGAAAAACTGTTTTTT.

This rearrangement joins TRBV27 to TRBJ1-1, with 11 bases matching TRBD1. The CDR3 covers 16 residues. From germline, CDR1 is MNHEY and CDR2 SMNVEV (reference sequence). J was trimmed by 5 bases and V by 5 bases; bases with no gene match: 10. CDR3 amino acids: CASSGGTGGVRTEAFF. CDR3 DNA sequence: TGTGCCAGCAGTGGCGGGACAGGGGGAGTAAGGACTGAAGCTTTCTTT.

This chain joins TRBV18 and TRBJ1-1; 7 bases are a match to TRBD1. The germline CDR1 and CDR2 sequences are KGHSH and LQKENI. The CDR3 has 17 amino acids. V lost 2 bases, J lost 1 base, and 10 bases stayed unmatched. CDR3: CASSPFRAGGRNTEAFF. DNA of the CDR3: TGTGCCAGCTCACCATTTAGGGCAGGGGGAAGGAACACTGAAGCTTTCTTT.

The chain joins TRBV7-6 to TRBJ2-2; maybe TRBD2 (5 bases). From germline, CDR1 is SGHVS and CDR2 FNYEAQ. The V end was cut by 10 bases, the J end by 7 bases, with 22 bases between. The CDR3 spans 15 residues. CDR3 DNA: TGTGCCACCACCATCGGGCAGGAGGTCATCGGGGAGCTGTTTTTT. Protein product: CATTIGQEVIGELFF. The full variable domain, completed using reference TRBV7-6 and TRBJ2-2, is GAGVSQSPRYKVTKRGQDVALRCDPISGHVSLYWYRQALGQGPEFLTYFNYEAQQDKSGLPNDRFSAERPEGSISTLTIQRTEQRDSAMYRCATTIGQEVIGELFFGEGSRLTVL.

V and J are TRBV18 and TRBJ1-1; 7 bases are shared with TRBD1. This CDR3 has 14 amino acids. After removal of 11 bases from V and 1 base from J, the junction contained 10 bases not matched to a gene. Germline assignment: CDR1 KGHSH and CDR2 LQKENI. The CDR3 reads CAGSPTGTNTEAFF. Written as DNA, the CDR3 is TGTGCCGGTTCCCCGACAGGGACGAACACTGAAGCTTTCTTT.

This sequence joins TRBV6-1 and TRBJ2-7; maybe TRBD2 (5 bases). Germline loops: CDR1 MNHNS, CDR2 SASEGT. This CDR3 comprises 13 residues. Trimming removed 3 bases from V and 2 bases from J, with 8 bases in between. The CDR3 DNA is TGTGCCAGCAGTGAGGGAGTAACCTACGAGCAGTACTTC. This codes for CASSEGVTYEQYF.

This chain uses TRBV4-1 with TRBJ1-2; D is uncertain. CDR1 is MGHRA, CDR2 YSYEKL, per germline. Trimming removed 0 bases from V and 3 bases from J, with 5 bases in between. CDR3 length: 13 residues. CDR3 sequence: CASSQDEDYGYTF. The CDR3 nucleotides read TGCGCCAGCAGCCAAGATGAGGACTATGGCTACACCTTC.

This clone has just one count. CDR3 in amino acids: CASSDPGQGYYEQYF. The CDR3 nucleotides are TGTGCCAGTAGCGATCCGGGACAGGGATACTACGAGCAGTACTTC. This chain uses TRBV19 with TRBJ2-7; 9 nucleotides line up with TRBD1. Germline assignment: CDR1 LNHDA and CDR2 SQIVND (reference sequence). V gave up 6 bases and J gave up 3 bases; unmatched junction bases: 9. This CDR3 is 15 amino acids long.

The sample holds a few counts of this clone. The chain combines TRBV18 with TRBJ2-7, with D tentatively TRBD1 (5 bases). The V gene lost 2 bases and the J gene lost 4 bases, with 12 bases spanning the gap. The germline CDR1 and CDR2 sequences are KGHSH and LQKENI. CDR3 length: 14 residues. In DNA, the CDR3 is TGTGCCAGCTCACCAGGGGCGAGTACTTACGAGCAGTACTTC. Residues: CASSPGASTYEQYF.

Here the CDR3 reads CASSPEDGRTQYF. DNA of the CDR3: TGTGCCAGCAGCCCCGAGGACGGGAGGACGCAGTATTTT. The rearrangement joins TRBV7-9 to TRBJ2-3; 7 positions match TRBD2. There are 13 residues in the CDR3. The germline V gene encodes CDR1 SEHNR and CDR2 FQNEAQ (reference sequence). V shed 5 bases, J shed 9 bases, and the junction held 8 bases outside the gene matches.

The rearrangement links TRBV5-1 to TRBJ2-7; 9 positions match TRBD2. Germline CDR1 is SGHRS and CDR2 is YFSETQ. The V and J ends lost 3 bases and 5 bases, in that order; junction bases with no gene match: 9. CDR3 length: 15 amino acids. The CDR3 DNA sequence: TGCGCCAGCAGCTCATTTTTAGCGGGAGTACACGAGCAGTACTTC. Amino acid sequence: CASSSFLAGVHEQYF.

This chain links TRBV4-3 with TRBJ2-1; 7 nucleotides match TRBD2. Germline lookup yields CDR1 LGHNA and CDR2 YSLEER. The CDR3 contains 15 residues. V gave up 4 bases and J gave up 4 bases; unmatched junction bases: 7. The CDR3 protein is CASSPYWEGYNEQFF. The CDR3 DNA reads TGCGCCAGCAGCCCCTACTGGGAGGGGTACAATGAGCAGTTCTTC.

This rearrangement joins TRBV27 to TRBJ1-2; a weak D match, TRBD1 (5 bases). Germline CDR1 and CDR2: MNHEY and SMNVEV (reference sequence). The CDR3 length is 15 residues. Trimming removed 6 bases at V and 3 bases at J, with 17 bases between. The CDR3 loop is CASRLQGNPDYGYTF. The DNA of the CDR3 is TGTGCCAGCAGACTCCAGGGAAATCCCGACTATGGCTACACCTTC.

The chain joins TRBV2 to TRBJ2-3; 11 bases match TRBD2. The CDR3 is 13 amino acids. The ends lost 11 bases at V and 4 bases at J; junction bases unmatched: 5. Germline CDR1 and CDR2: SNHLY and FYNNEI. CDR3: CAGGTSGSDTQYF. The CDR3 DNA reads TGTGCCGGGGGGACTAGCGGTTCAGATACGCAGTATTTT.

This clone was counted a single time. The chain combines TRBV19 with TRBJ1-1, with unresolved D. Per germline, CDR1 LNHDA and CDR2 SQIVND (reference sequence). The CDR3 has 14 amino acids. V lost 6 bases and J 1 base, leaving 12 bases between the germline ends. The CDR3 loop reads CASRLWLGNTEAFF. DNA for the CDR3: TGTGCCAGTAGACTCTGGCTAGGGAACACTGAAGCTTTCTTT.

This clone was seen a handful of times. This chain connects TRBV30 to TRBJ2-7; D gene unclear. V lost 4 bases, J lost 0 bases, and 10 bases lay in between. Per the germline V gene, CDR1 is GTSNPN and CDR2 is SVGIG (reference sequence). The CDR3 loop spans 13 amino acids. CDR3 sequence: CAWTVSSSYEQYF. The CDR3 region has the DNA TGTGCCTGGACCGTTTCGAGCTCCTACGAGCAGTACTTC.

The J gene is TRBJ1-6, the V gene TRBV9, with D hard to call. The CDR3 sequence is 15 residues long. CDR1 and CDR2 (germline): SGDLS, YYNGEE. The ends were cut back, 0 bases at V and 1 base at J, with 5 bases in the middle. The CDR3 sequence is CASSVGGSYNSPLHF. The CDR3 DNA reads TGTGCCAGCAGCGTAGGAGGATCCTATAATTCACCCCTCCACTTT.